A selection of T cell receptor beta chains follows, all from one sample in a study of cytomegalovirus exposure and HLA in healthy donors. The assay was immunoSEQ multiplex PCR, and TCRdb's table has in-frame clones only and misses some. The top ten clones hold 4.1% of a sample with more than 110,000 clones, about four fifths of them seen once. Input material: PBMCs. These receptors all stem from a man in his forties or fifties in good health and CMV-seropositive. The CDR3 runs from the conserved cysteine through the conserved F or W. Each record gives: CDR3 protein, V gene, D gene, J gene, clone size. D genes are given only for firm matches. Some rows mark clone size as missing; the rest say once, few, many or name a class of expanded clone.

CDR3aa: CASSLQTGGYETQYF
v_gene: TRBV4-3
d_gene: -
j_gene: TRBJ2-5
abundance: few

CDR3aa: CASSQGGAGGPETQYF
v_gene: TRBV4-1
d_gene: TRBD2
j_gene: TRBJ2-5
abundance: -

CDR3aa: CASSRGTGLTNEQFF
v_gene: TRBV4-3
d_gene: TRBD1
j_gene: TRBJ2-1
abundance: -

CDR3aa: CASSYDYRAYEQYF
v_gene: TRBV6-5
d_gene: -
j_gene: TRBJ2-7
abundance: few

CDR3aa: CASSSTGTSGETQYF
v_gene: TRBV5-1
d_gene: TRBD2
j_gene: TRBJ2-5
abundance: -

CDR3aa: CASSTHGVDGYGYTF
v_gene: TRBV9
d_gene: -
j_gene: TRBJ1-2
abundance: -

CDR3aa: CASSLGQGRYEQYF
v_gene: TRBV5-4
d_gene: TRBD1
j_gene: TRBJ2-7
abundance: -

CDR3aa: CASSFDRANTYNEQFF
v_gene: TRBV7-8
d_gene: TRBD1
j_gene: TRBJ2-1
abundance: -

CDR3aa: CASSPPWGLGYEQYF
v_gene: TRBV27
d_gene: -
j_gene: TRBJ2-7
abundance: few

CDR3aa: CASSVLGTAAEQYF
v_gene: TRBV2
d_gene: TRBD1
j_gene: TRBJ2-7
abundance: once

CDR3aa: CASSWAYTSTDTQYF
v_gene: TRBV19
d_gene: -
j_gene: TRBJ2-3
abundance: -

CDR3aa: CASSGTGTGYEQYF
v_gene: TRBV10-2
d_gene: TRBD1
j_gene: TRBJ2-7
abundance: -

CDR3aa: CASSPPDLQGAGNTIYF
v_gene: TRBV18
d_gene: TRBD1
j_gene: TRBJ1-3
abundance: -

CDR3aa: CASSLIKGTLHF
v_gene: TRBV5-1
d_gene: -
j_gene: TRBJ1-6
abundance: -

CDR3aa: CASSTQGFYEKLFF
v_gene: TRBV19
d_gene: -
j_gene: TRBJ1-4
abundance: -

CDR3aa: CASSLKLSTDNSPLHF
v_gene: TRBV7-2
d_gene: -
j_gene: TRBJ1-6
abundance: -

CDR3aa: CASSQDAGGTWEQYF
v_gene: TRBV4-3
d_gene: TRBD2
j_gene: TRBJ2-7
abundance: few

CDR3aa: CSASTRCGYTF
v_gene: TRBV20-1
d_gene: -
j_gene: TRBJ1-2
abundance: few

CDR3aa: CASSVVGGQRGNEQFF
v_gene: TRBV9
d_gene: TRBD2
j_gene: TRBJ2-1
abundance: -

CDR3aa: CASSETGSMNTEASF
v_gene: TRBV9
d_gene: -
j_gene: TRBJ1-1
abundance: -

CDR3aa: CASSLAGRGRGNEKLFF
v_gene: TRBV5-4
d_gene: -
j_gene: TRBJ1-4
abundance: -

CDR3aa: CAWSNRASSTDTQYF
v_gene: TRBV30
d_gene: -
j_gene: TRBJ2-3
abundance: -

CDR3aa: CASSLEARHNEQFF
v_gene: TRBV5-1
d_gene: -
j_gene: TRBJ2-1
abundance: -

CDR3aa: CASSLAPSGEKLFF
v_gene: TRBV5-1
d_gene: -
j_gene: TRBJ1-4
abundance: -

CDR3aa: CASSPRGGINEQFF
v_gene: TRBV14
d_gene: -
j_gene: TRBJ2-1
abundance: few

CDR3aa: CASSLVGGGAGEQFF
v_gene: TRBV7-9
d_gene: -
j_gene: TRBJ2-1
abundance: -

CDR3aa: CASSQLYLTGGYNEQFF
v_gene: TRBV4-3
d_gene: -
j_gene: TRBJ2-1
abundance: -

CDR3aa: CASSSSDWGNTEAFF
v_gene: TRBV7-2
d_gene: -
j_gene: TRBJ1-1
abundance: -

CDR3aa: CATSRDAGATNEKLFF
v_gene: TRBV15
d_gene: -
j_gene: TRBJ1-4
abundance: -